The T cell receptor beta chain described here comes from a study of blood T cell repertoires in COVID-19. Study overall: Nucleic acid was either cDNA or gDNA, and it came from T cells, B-cell-depleted T cells, or PBMCs.

Across 20 to 25 US areas, participants ranged in age from about 18 to 100 years. Clinical history reported by participants formed the basis on which cohorts were assigned. Authors' processing steps: Scientists estimated how many nucleated cells there were by amplifying reference gene primers. Data came from immunoSEQ multiplex PCR; TCRdb stores just in-frame clones and leaves some out. The V and J calls and clone size are taken from that table; D and trimming were inferred from the DNA. This sample has 150,000 or so clones, with around 87% found just once. Germline CDR1 ENHRY, CDR2 SYGVKD. The length of the CDR3 is 14 residues. Trimming shortened V by 5 bases and J by 6 bases, and 16 bases separated the two germline ends.

V gene TRBV10-3 combines with J gene TRBJ1-2; tentative D call: TRBD1 (5 bases). This TCR came from a woman aged 40 to 50 who had been exposed to COVID-19. Sequenced: PBMCs or T cells enriched from blood (not recorded which). CDR3 DNA sequence: TGTGCCATCAGTAGACAGATACCTAATAATGGCTACACCTTC. Translating it yields CAISRQIPNNGYTF.